This T cell receptor (beta chain) was sequenced during a study of T cell responses to AZD1222 COVID-19 vaccine. Overall study findings and caveats: Among the donors, most were white British and more were female, and clonal diversity was possibly underestimated.

Of note for this clone: The antigen remains unidentified.

Germline lookup yields CDR1 LGHDT and CDR2 YNNKEL (reference sequence). V shed 4 bases and J 6 bases; nucleotides not matched to a gene: 6. This CDR3 has 16 amino acids. Using immunoSEQ multiplex PCR, the repertoire was profiled, and TCRdb retains in-frame clones only, with some absent. The data show more than 100,000 clones, with 88% seen just once and under 9% held by the top ten. The source was peripheral blood, collected on day 0 of AZD1222 vaccination. The TCR comes from an adult in good health. V usage is TRBV3-1 (or the pseudogene TRBV3-2) and J usage is TRBJ2-3, with 14 positions matching TRBD2. DNA of the CDR3: TGTGCCAGCAGCCGAAGGACTAGCGGGAGGTCGGATACGCAGTATTTT. This gives the protein CASSRRTSGRSDTQYF.